A single sample gave rise to the 8 T cell receptor beta chains below, sequenced in a study of blood T cell repertoires in COVID-19. Using immunoSEQ multiplex PCR, the repertoire was profiled, and TCRdb retains in-frame clones only, with some absent. The sample has nearly 250,000 clones, almost 85% seen once. The material sequenced was peripheral blood. Receptors originate from a woman older than 75 with acute or convalescent COVID-19.

This chain joins TRBV28 and TRBJ1-1, with no clear D. Germline lookup yields CDR1 MDHEN and CDR2 SYDVKM. The CDR3 runs to 13 residues. Trimming took 3 bases from V and 5 from J, leaving 10 bases between them. The DNA of the CDR3 is TGTGCCAGCAGTTTGGTAAGGGAGACTGAAGCTTTCTTT. Translating gives CASSLVRETEAFF.

This chain uses TRBV11-2 with TRBJ2-3, with TRBD2 matching over 10 bases. Germline trimming cut 1 base from V and 0 bases from J; bases unmatched to any gene: 1. The V gene's germline CDR1 is SGHAT and CDR2 FQNNGV. The CDR3 length is 16 residues. CDR3 nucleotide sequence: TGTGCCAGCAGCTTAGGAGCGGGGGGGAGCACAGATACGCAGTATTTT. This sequence encodes CASSLGAGGSTDTQYF.

The rearrangement joins TRBV12-3 or TRBV12-4 to TRBJ2-1; tentatively, D is TRBD1 (5 bases). The V end was cut by 8 bases, the J end by 3 bases, with 11 bases between. The CDR3 spans 13 residues. The CDR3 here is CASGLRGYNEQFF. The DNA of the CDR3 is TGTGCCAGCGGGCTTAGGGGCTACAATGAGCAGTTCTTC.

The chain links TRBV28 to TRBJ1-1; 7 nucleotides agree with TRBD1. Germline V CDR1 and CDR2: MDHEN, SYDVKM. This CDR3 comprises 15 residues. V lost 5 bases and J lost 5; bases outside the gene matches: 11. CDR3 protein: CASSVTGAAQTEAFF. The DNA for the CDR3 is TGTGCCAGCAGTGTCACAGGGGCGGCTCAGACTGAAGCTTTCTTT.

This clone was seen only once. The chain links TRBV7-8 to TRBJ1-5; D is possibly TRBD1 (5 bases). Looked up from germline, CDR1 is SGHVS and CDR2 is FQNEAQ. This CDR3 contains 17 residues. V lost 5 bases and J 6 bases, leaving 23 bases between the germline ends. CDR3 residues: CASSTSREAGSRQPQHF. DNA for the CDR3: TGTGCCAGCAGCACGAGCAGGGAAGCAGGTTCTCGTCAGCCCCAGCATTTT.

The rearrangement uses TRBV28 and TRBJ1-1, with a possible D match to TRBD1 (5 bases). V was pared by 3 bases and J by 1 base, with 12 bases between. The CDR3 consists of 15 residues. The germline gives CDR1 MDHEN, CDR2 SYDVKM. This CDR3 reads CASSFISQGNTEAFF. CDR3 DNA: TGTGCCAGCAGTTTCATCTCTCAGGGGAACACTGAAGCTTTCTTT.

The chain combines TRBV5-5 with TRBJ1-4; 8 bases agree with TRBD1. Germline trimming cut 5 bases from V and 2 bases from J; bases unmatched to any gene: 11. This CDR3 is 17 amino acids long. Germline-derived CDR1 and CDR2 are SGHKS and YYEKEE (reference sequence). CDR3 nucleotides: TGTGCCAGCAGTTTAGACCGCTGGACAGGGACTAATGAAAAACTGTTTTTT. It codes for CASSLDRWTGTNEKLFF.

The chain couples TRBV28 to TRBJ2-3, with 9 nucleotides matching TRBD2. Germline-derived CDR1 and CDR2 are MDHEN and SYDVKM. With 2 bases clipped from V and 6 bases from J, the junction kept 9 bases outside the gene matches. CDR3 length: 16 amino acids. Here the CDR3 DNA reads TGTGCCAGCAGTTTAGGGCTAGCGGGACGTCGCGATACGCAGTATTTT. Its protein product is CASSLGLAGRRDTQYF.